The 9 T cell receptor beta chains below all came from one sample that was sequenced in a study of T cells after yellow fever vaccination. Using its own MiXCR run on the 5' RACE reads, TCRdb lists one record per CDR3 protein. The sample comprises some 420,000 distinct CDR3 sequences, roughly a sixth of which are singletons, and 15% to 20% rests with the top ten. The sequences come from PBMCs, collected before the yellow fever booster vaccination. The receptors derive from a man between 18 and 35 years old who received the YFV17D yellow fever vaccine.

This sequence joins TRBV4-1 and TRBJ2-7; D not certain. V dropped 0 bases and J dropped 4 bases, with 16 bases sitting between them. Germline V gives CDR1 MGHRA, CDR2 YSYEKL. CDR3 length equals 16 residues. CDR3 amino acids: CASSQDARGPGYEQYF. The CDR3 bases are TGCGCCAGCAGCCAAGATGCCAGAGGCCCAGGTTACGAGCAGTACTTC.

This clonotype was recorded a few times. The J gene is TRBJ1-3, the V gene TRBV7-8; no clear D gene. Germline V CDR1 and CDR2: SGHVS, FQNEAQ. V was pared by 2 bases and J by 2 bases, with 10 bases between. CDR3 size: 15 residues. In DNA, the CDR3 is TGTGCCAGCAGCTTATACGTGGTCACTGGAAACACCATATATTTT. Residues: CASSLYVVTGNTIYF.

This clonotype has just a few counts. The rearrangement links TRBV12-3 or TRBV12-4 to TRBJ1-1; D perhaps matches TRBD1 (6 bases). The CDR3 runs 14 residues. Trimming removed 4 bases from V and 5 bases from J, with 14 bases in between. The CDR3 sequence: CASSYLTGTTEAFF. The CDR3 DNA sequence: TGTGCCAGCAGTTACCTGACAGGAACAACTGAAGCTTTCTTT.

This clonotype was recorded at least ten times. This sequence joins TRBV12-3 or TRBV12-4 and TRBJ2-5, with TRBD2 matching over 9 bases. V lost 4 bases to trimming and J lost 5 bases; unmatched junction nucleotides: 14. The CDR3 has 17 residues. CDR3 loop: CASSSTSGTSRGETQYF. In nucleotides, the CDR3 is TGTGCCAGCAGTTCGACTAGCGGTACCTCCCGAGGGGAGACCCAGTACTTC.

This clonotype has just a few counts. This chain uses TRBV10-3 with TRBJ2-3, with 10 bases lining up with TRBD1. CDR1 and CDR2 from the germline V gene are ENHRY and SYGVKD. The CDR3 has 16 residues. Trimming removed 7 bases from V and 0 bases from J; junction bases left unmatched: 7. The DNA of the CDR3 is TGTGCCATCACTCGACGACAGGGGGCTAGCACAGATACGCAGTATTTT. Its translation is CAITRRQGASTDTQYF.

The chain is built from TRBV29-1 and TRBJ2-1; 10 bases agree with TRBD1. From germline, CDR1 is SQVTM and CDR2 ANQGSEA. There are 14 residues in the CDR3. V was clipped by 4 bases and J by 3 bases; unmatched bases: 3. The CDR3 DNA is TGCAGCGTTGTAGGGACAGGGGACTACAATGAGCAGTTCTTC. Translating it yields CSVVGTGDYNEQFF.

The sample holds a few counts of this clonotype. The chain is built from TRBV12-3 or TRBV12-4 and TRBJ1-4; 7 bases are shared with TRBD1. V was pared by 6 bases and J by 5 bases, with 3 bases of the junction left unmatched. CDR3 size: 13 residues. The CDR3 protein is CASSGQVNEKLFF. The CDR3 nucleotides read TGTGCCAGCAGCGGACAGGTGAATGAAAAACTGTTTTTT.

This clonotype has a handful of counts. The gene calls are TRBV4-3 and TRBJ1-2; the match to TRBD1 covers 8 bases. Looked up from germline, CDR1 is LGHNA and CDR2 is YSLEER. Trimming took 3 bases from V and 4 from J; bases not matched to a gene: 10. The CDR3 extends over 16 amino acids. The CDR3 sequence: CASSQVPLDRVYGYTF. The CDR3 DNA follows: TGCGCCAGCAGCCAGGTTCCCCTGGACAGGGTCTATGGCTACACCTTC.

The gene calls are TRBV29-1 and TRBJ1-1; D gene ambiguous. The CDR3 contains 13 residues. CDR1 SQVTM and CDR2 ANQGSEA come from the germline V gene. Trimming removed 2 bases from V and 2 bases from J, with 9 bases in between. CDR3: CSVEMGINTEAFF. CDR3 coding DNA: TGCAGCGTTGAAATGGGGATAAACACTGAAGCTTTCTTT.